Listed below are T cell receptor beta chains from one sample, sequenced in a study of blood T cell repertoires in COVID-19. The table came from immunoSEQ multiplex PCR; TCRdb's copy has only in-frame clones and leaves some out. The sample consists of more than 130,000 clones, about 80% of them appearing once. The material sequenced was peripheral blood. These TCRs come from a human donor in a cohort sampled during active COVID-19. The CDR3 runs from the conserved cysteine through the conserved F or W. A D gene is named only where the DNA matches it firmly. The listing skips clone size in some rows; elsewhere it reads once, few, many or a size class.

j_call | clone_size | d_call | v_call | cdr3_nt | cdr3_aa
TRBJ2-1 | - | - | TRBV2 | TGTGCCAGCACGTCGGGTACCTACAATGAGCAGTTCTTC | CASTSGTYNEQFF
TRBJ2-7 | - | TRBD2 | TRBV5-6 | TGTGCCAGCAGCCTCGGGGGGGTTACCTACGAGCAGTACTTC | CASSLGGVTYEQYF
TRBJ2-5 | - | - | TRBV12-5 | TGTGCTAGTGGTCCCCGCAGCGACGAGACCCAGTACTTC | CASGPRSDETQYF
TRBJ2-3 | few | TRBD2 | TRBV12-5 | TGTGCTAGTGGTTGGGTCGCCGCGGGGGGTTCAGATACGCAGTATTTT | CASGWVAAGGSDTQYF
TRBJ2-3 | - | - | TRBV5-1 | TGCGCCAGCAGCCTCACGGGGGATAGGACAGATACGCAGTATTTT | CASSLTGDRTDTQYF
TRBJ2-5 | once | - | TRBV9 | TGTGCCAGCAGCGTGGAGGGGGGGGAGACCCAGTACTTC | CASSVEGGETQYF
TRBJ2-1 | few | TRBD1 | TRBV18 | TGTGCCAGCTCACCTAGTATGTCAGGGGGCAATGAGCAGTTCTTC | CASSPSMSGGNEQFF
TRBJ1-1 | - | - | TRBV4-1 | TGCGCCAGCAGCCTTGCGGGAACTGAAGCTTTCTTT | CASSLAGTEAFF
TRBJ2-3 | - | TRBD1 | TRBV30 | TGTGCCTGGAGTGAGCTACGGACAGGGTGGATGTATTTT | CAWSELRTGWMYF
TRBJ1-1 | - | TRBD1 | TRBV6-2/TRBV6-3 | TGTGCCAGCAGTGGCCCAGGGGGGGAAGCTTTCTTT | CASSGPGGEAFF
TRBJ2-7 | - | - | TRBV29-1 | TGCAGCGTGGTTTTAAGCAGGATCCAGCAGTACTTC | CSVVLSRIQQYF
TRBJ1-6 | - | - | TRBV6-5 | TGTGCCAGCAGGTCCTCTCATTCACCCCTCCACTTT | CASRSSHSPLHF
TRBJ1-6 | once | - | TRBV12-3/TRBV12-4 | TGTGCCAGCAGTTTTCAGGGCAGGTCACCCCTCCACTTT | CASSFQGRSPLHF
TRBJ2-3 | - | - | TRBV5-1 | TGCGCCAGCAGTCGAGCCGGGACTGGAGATACGCAGTATTTT | CASSRAGTGDTQYF
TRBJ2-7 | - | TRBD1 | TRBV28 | TGTGCCAGCAGTTTATCGGCGACAGGGTCCGAGCAGTACTTC | CASSLSATGSEQYF
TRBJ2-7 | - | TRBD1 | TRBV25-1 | TGTGCCAGCAGCGACCCGTTAACAGGGGGATGGGAGCAGTACTTC | CASSDPLTGGWEQYF
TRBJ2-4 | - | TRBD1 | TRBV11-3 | TGTGCCAGCAGCCAAGGACAGGCCGGGGACATTCAGTACTTC | CASSQGQAGDIQYF
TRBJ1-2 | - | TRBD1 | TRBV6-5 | TGTGCCAGCAGTAGGGACAGGGCCTATGGCTACACCTTC | CASSRDRAYGYTF
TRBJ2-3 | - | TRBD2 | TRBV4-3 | TGCGCCAGCAGCCAAAGGACTAGCTCCCATGGGGCGCAGTATTTT | CASSQRTSSHGAQYF
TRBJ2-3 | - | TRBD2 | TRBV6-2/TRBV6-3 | TGTGCCAGCAGTTATTCGGTCCTAGCGGGGGTCCGGGATACGCAGTATTTT | CASSYSVLAGVRDTQYF
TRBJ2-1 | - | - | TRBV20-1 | TGCAGTGCTAGCCCGCCGAGCCAGCAGTTCTTC | CSASPPSQQFF
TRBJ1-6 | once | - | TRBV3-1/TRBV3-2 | TGTGCCAGCAGCCAAGTAAGACAAGCTAATTCACCCCTCCACTTT | CASSQVRQANSPLHF
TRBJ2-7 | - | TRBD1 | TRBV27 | TGTGCCAGCAGTTTTTCCGCAAACCGGGACAGGGGACCTTACGAGCAGTACTTC | CASSFSANRDRGPYEQYF
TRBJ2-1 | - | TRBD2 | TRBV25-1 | TGTGCCAGCAGTGAATGGGCGGGGGGGATATACAATGAGCAGTTCTTC | CASSEWAGGIYNEQFF
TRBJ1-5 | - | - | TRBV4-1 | TGCGCCAGCAGCCAGTTTGTAGATCAGCCCCAGCATTTT | CASSQFVDQPQHF
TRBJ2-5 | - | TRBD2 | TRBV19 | TGTGCCAGTAGTGACGGGGGGGCCCGGGAGACCCAGTACTTC | CASSDGGARETQYF